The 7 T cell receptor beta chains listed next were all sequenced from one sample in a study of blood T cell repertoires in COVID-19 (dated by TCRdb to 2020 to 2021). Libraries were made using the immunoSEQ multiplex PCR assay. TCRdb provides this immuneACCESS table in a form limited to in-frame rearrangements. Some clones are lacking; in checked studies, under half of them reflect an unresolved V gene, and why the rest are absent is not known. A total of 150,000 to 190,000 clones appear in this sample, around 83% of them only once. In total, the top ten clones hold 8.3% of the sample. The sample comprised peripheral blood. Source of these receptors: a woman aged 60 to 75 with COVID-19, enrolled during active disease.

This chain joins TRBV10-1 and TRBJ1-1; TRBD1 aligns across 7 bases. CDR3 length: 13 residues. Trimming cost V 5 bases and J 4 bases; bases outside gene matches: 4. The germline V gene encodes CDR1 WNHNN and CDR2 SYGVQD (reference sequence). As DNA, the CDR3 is TGCGCCAGCAGTATCAGGGGGAGCACTGAAGCTTTCTTT. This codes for CASSIRGSTEAFF.

The CDR3 here is CASSRPGVPAGELFF. The CDR3 DNA reads TGTGCCAGCAGTAGGCCGGGAGTGCCCGCCGGGGAGCTGTTTTTT. This rearrangement joins TRBV6-5 to TRBJ2-2, with TRBD2 as a possible D gene (6 bases). This CDR3 has 15 amino acids. V lost 5 bases and J 6 bases, leaving 16 bases between the germline ends. Germline assignment: CDR1 MNHEY and CDR2 SVGAGI.

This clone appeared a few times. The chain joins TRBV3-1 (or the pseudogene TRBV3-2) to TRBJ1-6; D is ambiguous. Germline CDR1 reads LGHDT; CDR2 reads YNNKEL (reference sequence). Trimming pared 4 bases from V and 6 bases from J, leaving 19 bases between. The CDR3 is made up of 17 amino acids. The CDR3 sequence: CASSLISAGKSNSPLHF. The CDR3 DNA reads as TGTGCCAGCAGCCTCATTAGCGCCGGGAAAAGTAATTCACCCCTCCACTTT.

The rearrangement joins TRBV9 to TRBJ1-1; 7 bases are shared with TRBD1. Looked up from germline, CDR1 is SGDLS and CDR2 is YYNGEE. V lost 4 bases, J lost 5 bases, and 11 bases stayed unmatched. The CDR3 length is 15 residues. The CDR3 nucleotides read TGTGCCAGCAGCCAACGACAGGGTGGAGTTACTGAAGCTTTCTTT. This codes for CASSQRQGGVTEAFF.

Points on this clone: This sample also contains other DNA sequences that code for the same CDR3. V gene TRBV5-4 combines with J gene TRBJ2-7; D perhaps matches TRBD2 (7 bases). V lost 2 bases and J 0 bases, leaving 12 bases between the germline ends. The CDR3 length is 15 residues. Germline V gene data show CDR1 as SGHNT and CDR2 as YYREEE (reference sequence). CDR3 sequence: CASSLGGGYSYEQYF. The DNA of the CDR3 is TGTGCCAGCAGCTTAGGGGGAGGGTACTCCTACGAGCAGTACTTC.

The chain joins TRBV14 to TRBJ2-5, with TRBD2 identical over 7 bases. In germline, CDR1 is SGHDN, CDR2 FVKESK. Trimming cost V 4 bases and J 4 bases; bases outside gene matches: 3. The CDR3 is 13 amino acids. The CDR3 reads CASSPGLRETQYF. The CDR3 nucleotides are TGTGCCAGCAGCCCGGGACTACGAGAGACCCAGTACTTC.

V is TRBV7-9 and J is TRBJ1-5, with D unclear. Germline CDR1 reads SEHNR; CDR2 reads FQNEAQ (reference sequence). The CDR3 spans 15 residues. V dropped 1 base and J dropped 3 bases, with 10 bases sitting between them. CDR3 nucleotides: TGTGCCAGCAGCTTAGGCCAGGTCCACAATCAGCCCCAGCATTTT. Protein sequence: CASSLGQVHNQPQHF. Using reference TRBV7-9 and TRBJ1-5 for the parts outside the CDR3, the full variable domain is DTGVSQNPRHKITKRGQNVTFRCDPISEHNRLYWYRQTLGQGPEFLTYFQNEAQLEKSRLLSDRFSAERPKGSFSTLEIQRTEQGDSAMYLCASSLGQVHNQPQHFGDGTRLSIL.